Listed below are T cell receptor beta chains from one sample, sequenced in a study of beta chain features in type 1 diabetes. The table came from immunoSEQ multiplex PCR; TCRdb's copy has only in-frame clones and leaves some out. Counted here are about 16,000 clones, roughly 72% occurring once; the ten biggest clones make up 0.79%. Sequencing was carried out using stem cell memory CD4+ T cells from blood. The receptors here all came from a man aged 25 to 45 with type 1 diabetes. Both conserved end residues are part of each CDR3. A D gene is named only where the DNA matches it firmly. Expanded clones are given a class, and other clones once, few, many or no size at all.

j_call clone_size d_call v_call cdr3_nt cdr3_aa
TRBJ1-1 - - TRBV4-2 TGTGCCAGCAGCCCCCGCGGCAACCAATTTAACACTGAAGCTTTCTTT CASSPRGNQFNTEAFF
TRBJ1-6 - TRBD1 TRBV2 TGTGCCAGCAAGAGACAGGGGAATTCACCCCTCCACTTT CASKRQGNSPLHF
TRBJ2-5 - TRBD1 TRBV29-1 TGCAGCGTTGTAGGGACAGGGTCGGGGGAGACCCAGTACTTC CSVVGTGSGETQYF
TRBJ1-2 - TRBD1 TRBV28 TGTGCCAGCCAAACTGGACAGGGGGCGAGCTATGGCTACACCTTC CASQTGQGASYGYTF
TRBJ2-3 - TRBD2 TRBV5-1 TGCGCCAGCAGCACTGGGGCTAGCGGCCCAGATACGCAGTATTTT CASSTGASGPDTQYF
TRBJ1-6 - - TRBV5-4 TGTGCCAGCAAGGGGGGGAAAGGCGGGAATTCACCCCTCCACTTT CASKGGKGGNSPLHF
TRBJ2-3 - TRBD1 TRBV7-2 TGTGCCAGCAGCTTAGTCACCGGGACAGGTCTCCAGTATTTT CASSLVTGTGLQYF
TRBJ1-2 - - TRBV5-6 TGTGCCAGCAGCTTGATGGCTGGCTACACCTTC CASSLMAGYTF
TRBJ2-1 once - TRBV19 TGTGCCAGTAGTACATCCATGCGTGGTAATGAGCAGTTCTTC CASSTSMRGNEQFF
TRBJ1-2 few - TRBV19 TGTGCCAGTAGCCCGGACGCGGGTTACTATGGCTACACCTTC CASSPDAGYYGYTF
TRBJ2-2 - - TRBV7-2 TGTGCCAGCAGCTTAGCCAGGGACACCGGGGAGCTGTTTTTT CASSLARDTGELFF
TRBJ2-1 - - TRBV4-2 TGTGCCAGCAGCCCCCTGGGGGAGGATGAGCAGTTCTTC CASSPLGEDEQFF
TRBJ1-2 - TRBD1 TRBV18 TGTGCCAGCTCTCTTGGACAGGGGGCCGGGGCTGGCTACACCTTC CASSLGQGAGAGYTF
TRBJ2-5 - TRBD1 TRBV28 TGTGCCAGCAGTTCGACAGGGGGGGATGAAGAGACCCAGTACTTC CASSSTGGDEETQYF
TRBJ2-7 - TRBD1 TRBV6-5 TGTGCCAGCAGAACAGACAGGGAAGGCTACGAGCAGTACTTC CASRTDREGYEQYF
TRBJ2-7 few TRBD1 TRBV11-2 TGTGCCAGCAATTTTAAGCCCCGGGACAGGGCCGACGAGCAGTACTTC CASNFKPRDRADEQYF
TRBJ1-1 - TRBD1 TRBV7-3 TGTGCCAGCAGCAAGGGGACAGGGCAGTCCACTGAAGCTTTCTTT CASSKGTGQSTEAFF
TRBJ2-2 - - TRBV19 TGTGCCAGTGCGGGAGTAAGGACAGCTAACACCGGGGAGCTGTTTTTT CASAGVRTANTGELFF
TRBJ2-1 - - TRBV4-1 TGCGCCAGCAGCCAAGATTTGTCCAGGGCCTACAATGAGCAGTTCTTC CASSQDLSRAYNEQFF
TRBJ2-1 - - TRBV5-4 TGTGCCAGCAGCTTTAACAGGGAAGTCAATGAGCAGTTCTTC CASSFNREVNEQFF
TRBJ2-6 few - TRBV2 TGTGCCAGCAGTGATCAGGGCTCTGGGGCCAACGTCCTGACTTTC CASSDQGSGANVLTF
TRBJ2-2 - - TRBV27 TGTGCCAGCAGTTTGGGGGCCAGGGGATCACGCACCGGGGAGCTGTTTTTT CASSLGARGSRTGELFF
TRBJ1-5 - TRBD1 TRBV7-8 TGTGCCAGCAGCTTAGCTACGGGCAGGGGGCATCATCAGCCCCAGCATTTT CASSLATGRGHHQPQHF
TRBJ1-3 - - TRBV6-6 TGCGCCAGCGCAGATTCATTCTCTGGAAACACCATATATTTT CASADSFSGNTIYF
TRBJ2-5 - TRBD1 TRBV7-3 TGTGCCAGCAGCACACAGGGGGCCCAAGAGACCCAGTACTTC CASSTQGAQETQYF
TRBJ2-5 - - TRBV19 TGTGCCAGTAGTATAGCGGGGCAAGAGACCCAGTACTTC CASSIAGQETQYF
TRBJ2-2 - TRBD2 TRBV19 TGTGCCAGTAGTTTTGGCGGGGGGTTGATCACCGGGGAGCTGTTTTTT CASSFGGGLITGELFF
TRBJ2-6 - - TRBV5-1 TGCGCCAGCAGCATCCTGGGACAAATCTCTGGGGCCAACGTCCTGACTTTC CASSILGQISGANVLTF
TRBJ1-6 - - TRBV9 TGTGCCAGCAGCGGCAGCTCCTATAATTCACCCCTCCACTTT CASSGSSYNSPLHF
TRBJ2-1 - TRBD2 TRBV7-3 TGTGCCAGCAGCTTATGGGGGACTAGCGGATCCTACAATGAGCAGTTCTTC CASSLWGTSGSYNEQFF
TRBJ1-4 - TRBD1 TRBV19 TGTGCCAGTAGTCGACAGGGGGTTTATGAAAAACTGTTTTTT CASSRQGVYEKLFF
TRBJ1-4 - - TRBV7-6 TGTGCCAGCAGCCCAGCACGGGGGAATGAAAAACTGTTTTTT CASSPARGNEKLFF
TRBJ2-3 - TRBD2 TRBV19 TGTGCCAGTAGTAACCTAGCGGGGGGGTCAGATACGCAGTATTTT CASSNLAGGSDTQYF
TRBJ1-5 - - TRBV7-2 TGTGCCAGCAGCCCGGGACAACATCAGCCCCAGCATTTT CASSPGQHQPQHF
TRBJ2-5 few TRBD2 TRBV4-1 TGCGCCAGCAGCCCCTCTTCCCGGGGGGGGCGTCAAGAGACCCAGTACTTC CASSPSSRGGRQETQYF
TRBJ2-5 - TRBD2 TRBV10-3 TGTGCCATCAGTGAGTCACGGGGAGGGAGAGAGACCCAGTACTTC CAISESRGGRETQYF
TRBJ2-1 - - TRBV10-2 TGCGCCAGCAGTGCGGGACTCATAAGCTCCTACAATGAGCAGTTCTTC CASSAGLISSYNEQFF
TRBJ1-3 - - TRBV6-5 TGTGCCAGCAGTCCGGGGGATACTGGAAACACCATATATTTT CASSPGDTGNTIYF
TRBJ1-2 - TRBD1 TRBV29-1 TGCAGCGTTGAGGACAGGGATGGAGCTAACTATGGCTACACCTTC CSVEDRDGANYGYTF
TRBJ2-1 - - TRBV6-5 TGTGCCAGCAGCCGATGGACTGGGAACAATGAGCAGTTCTTC CASSRWTGNNEQFF
TRBJ1-1 - TRBD1 TRBV5-1 TGCGCCAGCAGCTCGGGACAGGGGGACACTGAAGCTTTCTTT CASSSGQGDTEAFF
TRBJ2-1 - TRBD2 TRBV5-1 TGCGCCAGCAGCTTGAAAGCGGGGGGAAACAATGAGCAGTTCTTC CASSLKAGGNNEQFF
TRBJ2-3 - - TRBV21-1 TGTGCCAGCAGCACTCCCAGGGACAGGGTTACAGATACGCAGTATTTT CASSTPRDRVTDTQYF
TRBJ2-3 - TRBD1 TRBV7-9 TGTGCCAGCAGCCCGACAGGGCTCACAGATACGCAGTATTTT CASSPTGLTDTQYF